This T cell receptor (beta chain) was captured in a study of OX40 agonist ivuxolimab in advanced cancers. The CDR3 is 14 amino acids. The V gene's germline CDR1 is MDHEN and CDR2 SYDVKM. With 5 bases clipped from V and 12 bases from J, the junction kept 12 bases outside the gene matches. Remarks on this clone: Its target is not known.

Study results and limitations: Relatively little clonal expansion, among the lowest observed, appeared in partial responders at 0.1-3.0 mg/kg.

Clones were sequenced by immunoSEQ multiplex PCR, and TCRdb holds only the in-frame ones, with some missing. The data hold around 66,000 clones, with 85% observed a single time. The origin of this receptor is an adult with an advanced solid tumor such as melanoma, head and neck, liver or kidney cancer. The sequences come from CD4+ or CD8+ T cells sorted from blood, collected in a trial of the OX40 agonist ivuxolimab. The chain has TRBV28 and TRBJ1-2; 10 bases are shared with TRBD1. CDR3 protein: CASSPGDRGPFNTF. The CDR3 region has the DNA TGTGCCAGCAGTCCGGGGGACAGGGGCCCCTTTAACACCTTC.